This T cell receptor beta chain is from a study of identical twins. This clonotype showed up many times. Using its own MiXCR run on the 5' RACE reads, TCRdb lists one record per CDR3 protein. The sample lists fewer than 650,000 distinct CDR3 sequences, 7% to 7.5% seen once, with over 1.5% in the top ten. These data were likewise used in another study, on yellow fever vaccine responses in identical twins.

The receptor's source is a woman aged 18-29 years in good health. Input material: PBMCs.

CDR3 residues: CSVERVGGTGELFF. The CDR3 coding sequence is TGCAGCGTTGAACGGGTAGGAGGGACCGGGGAGCTGTTTTTT. The chain couples TRBV29-1 to TRBJ2-2, with D possibly being TRBD2 (6 bases). Looked up from germline, CDR1 is SQVTM and CDR2 is ANQGSEA. V was clipped by 2 bases and J by 5 bases, with 12 bases between them. This CDR3 has 14 residues.